Sequencing of this T cell receptor (beta chain) was carried out in a study of blood T cell repertoires in COVID-19. Overall study context: Sources were T cells, B-cell-depleted T cells, or PBMCs; the material itself was cDNA or gDNA.

Here immunoSEQ multiplex PCR was the method, and the copy in TCRdb shows in-frame clones only, minus some. The table lists about 21,000 clones, around 84% of them singletons. CDR3 length equals 14 residues. Trimming removed 1 base at V and 6 bases at J, with 14 bases between. Germline CDR1 reads SGDLS; CDR2 reads YYNGEE. In this sample, this clone turned up once. The source material was peripheral blood. This TCR was recovered from a human donor with active COVID-19. The donor label of this sample is uncertain. V gene TRBV9 combines with J gene TRBJ2-7, with a possible D match to TRBD1 (7 bases). CDR3 loop: CASSVLPGGSEQYF. The CDR3, as DNA: TGTGCCAGCAGCGTATTGCCAGGGGGGTCCGAGCAGTACTTC.